The 25 T cell receptor beta chains reported below all come from one sample, sequenced in a study of response to subunit inactivated influenza vaccine. One entry per CDR3 protein, called by TCRdb with MiXCR from the RT-PCR reads. The table records about 650,000 distinct CDR3 sequences, approximately 14% of them present only once. The sequenced sample was PBMCs from blood, obtained about 12 days after vaccination. The receptor set was obtained from a man between 50 and 59 years old who received an inactivated influenza vaccine.

The table lists this clonotype with a count of one. The chain uses TRBV4-1 and TRBJ1-4; the match to TRBD1 covers 9 bases. V trimming: 5 bases; J trimming: 2 bases; junction bases outside the gene matches: 6. This CDR3 has 16 amino acids. CDR1 MGHRA and CDR2 YSYEKL come from the germline V gene. CDR3 amino acids: CASSANRGRTNEKLFF. CDR3 DNA: TGCGCCAGCAGCGCAAACAGGGGGCGCACTAATGAAAAACTGTTTTTT.

The genes are TRBV6-2 or TRBV6-3 and TRBJ1-5, with D maybe TRBD1 (6 bases). The CDR3 consists of 14 residues. Germline assignment: CDR1 MNHEY and CDR2 SVGEGT. V was pared by 0 bases and J by 6 bases, with 9 bases between. The CDR3 sequence: CASSYSGGLQPQHF. The CDR3 region has the DNA TGTGCCAGCAGTTACTCAGGGGGACTTCAGCCCCAGCATTTT.

This clonotype showed up just a few times. The genes are TRBV2 and TRBJ1-2, with a tentative D call TRBD1 (6 bases). V was clipped by 4 bases and J by 5 bases, with 17 bases between them. This CDR3 region has 15 residues. Per germline, CDR1 SNHLY and CDR2 FYNNEI. Written as DNA, the CDR3 is TGTGCCAGCAGTGGCACAGGGTTTCGCCTTTATGGCTACACCTTC. Amino acids: CASSGTGFRLYGYTF.

This clonotype was recorded a few times. The rearrangement joins TRBV6-2 or TRBV6-3 to TRBJ2-3, with D perhaps matching TRBD1 (8 bases). V was pared by 6 bases and J by 2 bases, with 15 bases between. There are 15 residues in the CDR3. From germline, CDR1 is MNHEY and CDR2 SVGEGT. DNA of the CDR3: TGTGCCAGCAGAGACAGGGGAGGGACCACAGATACGCAGTATTTT. It codes for CASRDRGGTTDTQYF.

The V call is TRBV24-1, the J call TRBJ2-2, with D unresolved. The CDR3 contains 12 residues. Germline-derived CDR1 and CDR2 are KGHDR and SFDVKD. V gave up 5 bases and J gave up 6 bases, with 6 bases separating them. CDR3 in DNA: TGTGCCACCAGTGGAAGGGCCGGGGAGCTGTTTTTT. It specifies CATSGRAGELFF.

This clonotype has more than one count but fewer than ten. The chain combines TRBV29-1 with TRBJ2-2; D call uncertain. Germline CDR1 SQVTM, CDR2 ANQGSEA. The CDR3 covers 12 residues. Trimming left V 7 bases short and J 0 bases short, with 6 bases between. CDR3: CSASANTGELFF. DNA of the CDR3: TGCAGCGCGTCAGCGAACACCGGGGAGCTGTTTTTT.

V is TRBV10-3 and J is TRBJ2-2; D possibly corresponds to TRBD1 (5 bases). Trimming removed 11 bases from V and 6 bases from J, with 13 bases in between. Germline V lookup: CDR1 ENHRY, CDR2 SYGVKD. The CDR3 sequence is 12 residues long. For the CDR3, the DNA is TGTGCCCTACAAAGGGGTGCCGGGGAGCTGTTTTTT. It yields the protein CALQRGAGELFF.

This clonotype showed up just a few times. The chain uses TRBV7-2 and TRBJ2-5, with TRBD1 matching over 7 bases. V gave up 1 base and J gave up 4 bases; unmatched junction bases: 3. The germline CDR1 and CDR2 sequences are SGHTA and FQGNSA. The CDR3 runs 14 residues. The CDR3 region is CASSLGGQAETQYF. The CDR3 DNA is TGTGCCAGCAGCTTAGGCGGACAGGCAGAGACCCAGTACTTC. Full variable domain (missing parts from reference TRBV7-2 and TRBJ2-5): GAGVSQSPSNKVTEKGKDVELRCDPISGHTALYWYRQSLGQGLEFLIYFQGNSAPDKSGLPSDRFSAERTGGSVSTLTIQRTQQEDSAVYLCASSLGGQAETQYFGPGTRLLVL.

This clonotype showed up just a few times. V and J are TRBV5-1 and TRBJ2-5, with TRBD2 matching 8 bases. In germline, CDR1 is SGHRS, CDR2 YFSETQ. This CDR3 has 16 amino acids. With 2 bases clipped from V and 4 bases from J, the junction kept 10 bases outside the gene matches. The CDR3 loop reads CASSLGLSGSSETQYF. The CDR3 coding sequence is TGCGCCAGCAGCTTAGGACTAAGCGGGAGCTCAGAGACCCAGTACTTC. Filled out from reference TRBV5-1 and TRBJ2-5, the complete variable domain reads KAGVTQTPRYLIKTRGQQVTLSCSPISGHRSVSWYQQTPGQGLQFLFEYFSETQRNKGNFPGRFSGRQFSNSRSEMNVSTLELGDSALYLCASSLGLSGSSETQYFGPGTRLLVL.

The J gene is TRBJ2-4, the V gene TRBV7-2; possible D gene TRBD1, 6 bases. The CDR3 is 15 residues long. Per the germline V gene, CDR1 is SGHTA and CDR2 is FQGNSA. Trimming shortened V by 5 bases and J by 0 bases, and 11 bases separated the two germline ends. The CDR3 DNA reads as TGTGCCAGCAGCCAAACAGGGCTAGCCAAAAACATTCAGTACTTC. It yields the protein CASSQTGLAKNIQYF.

This clonotype was seen only a few times. CDR3 DNA sequence: TGCGCCAGCAGCTCTACGCCTCGGGACAGGGAAGGCTACACCTTC. Its translation: CASSSTPRDREGYTF. The rearrangement joins TRBV5-1 to TRBJ1-2; 9 nucleotides agree with TRBD1. V was clipped by 3 bases and J by 8 bases; unmatched bases: 11. The CDR3 is 15 residues long. In germline, CDR1 is SGHRS, CDR2 YFSETQ. Full variable domain (remainder filled in from reference TRBV5-1 and TRBJ1-2): KAGVTQTPRYLIKTRGQQVTLSCSPISGHRSVSWYQQTPGQGLQFLFEYFSETQRNKGNFPGRFSGRQFSNSRSEMNVSTLELGDSALYLCASSSTPRDREGYTFGSGTRLTVV.

The chain links TRBV21-1 to TRBJ2-1; the DNA was not compared with TRBD1, the D call given in the table. TRBV21-1 is a listed pseudogene. There are 14 residues in the CDR3. CDR3 bases: TGTGCCAGCAGCAGGACAGTCTCCTACAATGAGCAGTTCTTC. Amino acids: CASSRTVSYNEQFF.

This clonotype was seen more than once but under ten times. This chain links TRBV7-2 with TRBJ2-3, with 11 positions matching TRBD2. Germline values: CDR1 SGHTA, CDR2 FQGNSA. Unmatched junction bases numbered 7, after V lost 3 bases and J lost 5 bases. The CDR3 spans 16 residues. The CDR3 DNA follows: TGTGCCAGCAGCTTTACCGGGACTAGCGGTTTAGATACGCAGTATTTT. The encoded protein is CASSFTGTSGLDTQYF.

The chain recombines TRBV7-2 with TRBJ1-6; D remains unclear. The germline CDR1 and CDR2 sequences are SGHTA and FQGNSA. This CDR3 comprises 14 residues. The V end was cut by 3 bases, the J end by 5 bases, with 8 bases between. The CDR3 is CTSSLGLNNSPLHF. The CDR3 DNA sequence: TGTACCAGCAGCTTGGGCCTTAATAATTCACCCCTCCACTTT.

With regard to this clonotype: The junction does not match germline at one end; this may be a read error. The chain has TRBV12-3 or TRBV12-4 and TRBJ1-6; 7 nucleotides match TRBD1. CDR3 length: 14 amino acids. The CDR3 region is CASSLTGYNSPHHF. In DNA form, the CDR3 reads TGTGCCAGCAGTTTGACAGGGTATAATTCACCCCACCACTTT.

The chain employs TRBV7-2 and TRBJ2-2, with D possibly TRBD1 on 6 matching bases. The CDR3 loop spans 16 amino acids. Trimming shortened V by 1 base and J by 4 bases, and 13 bases separated the two germline ends. CDR1 and CDR2 (germline): SGHTA, FQGNSA. The CDR3 DNA follows: TGTGCCAGCAGCTTAGTTTATACAGGGCCCACCGGGGAGCTGTTTTTT. Its translation: CASSLVYTGPTGELFF.

The chain employs TRBV7-3 and TRBJ2-3; no definite D call. Germline CDR1 reads SGHTA; CDR2 reads FQGTGA. CDR3 length: 15 amino acids. The V end lost 1 base, the J end lost 1 base, and 9 bases lay between the germline ends. DNA of the CDR3: TGTGCCAGCAGCTTAAGTCTAGTGGGCACAGATACGCAGTATTTT. Protein sequence: CASSLSLVGTDTQYF.

A word on this clonotype: The CDR3 carries no conserved terminal phenylalanine or tryptophan, so it likely arises from a read error. The chain uses TRBV20-1 and TRBJ2-2; 10 bases align to TRBD2. J lost 7 bases, V lost 4 bases, and 3 bases had no gene match. The CDR3 spans 13 residues. Germline V gives CDR1 DFQATT, CDR2 SNEGSKA (reference sequence). CDR3 sequence (DNA): TGCAGTGCTACTAGCGGGAGTGTCGGGGAGCTGTTTCTT. It codes for CSATSGSVGELFL.

This clonotype was seen a few times. The chain joins TRBV4-1 to TRBJ1-6; no definite D call. The germline V and J ends were trimmed by 1 base and 9 bases, with 13 bases remaining between them. Germline-derived CDR1 and CDR2 are MGHRA and YSYEKL. The CDR3 spans 15 residues. The DNA of the CDR3 is TGCGCCAGCAGCCAAGGGTGGGTCGATCCTTCACCCCTCCACTTT. The encoded protein is CASSQGWVDPSPLHF.

This clonotype came up once. The junction shows a germline mismatch at one end, possibly a read error. The V gene is TRBV5-1, the J gene TRBJ1-3; 9 positions agree with TRBD1. CDR3 length: 14 amino acids. CDR1 and CDR2 (germline): SGHRS, YFSETQ. CDR3 DNA: TGCGCCAGCAGCGGGACAGGGTCTGGAAACACCATGTATTTT. It codes for CASSGTGSGNTMYF.

This clonotype was picked up a small number of times. This rearrangement joins TRBV20-1 to TRBJ2-3; possible D gene TRBD2, 6 bases. V shed 0 bases and J shed 0 bases, with 10 bases lying between them. CDR3 length: 15 residues. In germline, CDR1 is DFQATT, CDR2 SNEGSKA (reference sequence). CDR3 sequence reads: CSARDVGTSTDTQYF. The DNA of the CDR3 is TGCAGTGCTAGAGATGTAGGGACTAGCACAGATACGCAGTATTTT.

In its sample, this clonotype was seen a few times. The genes are TRBV3-1 and TRBJ2-7, with a tentative D call TRBD2 (5 bases). The CDR3 length is 14 residues. Germline lookup yields CDR1 LGHDT and CDR2 YNNKEL (reference sequence). The V and J ends lost 4 bases and 5 bases respectively, with 15 bases between them. This chain's CDR3 is CASSRLGLSDEQYF. The CDR3 nucleotides read TGTGCCAGCAGCCGACTCGGACTCTCGGACGAGCAGTACTTC.

This clonotype was seen at least ten times. The V and J genes are TRBV5-4 and TRBJ2-1, with D perhaps TRBD2 (5 bases). Germline CDR1 is SGHNT and CDR2 is YYREEE (reference sequence). V lost 3 bases and J 1 base, leaving 26 bases between the germline ends. The CDR3 covers 20 residues. The CDR3, as DNA: TGTGCCAGCAGCTCAACCGCTGGTGGCGGGCCGGAAGTATCCTACAATGAGCAGTTCTTC. Translated, it gives CASSSTAGGGPEVSYNEQFF. Full variable domain (missing parts from reference TRBV5-4 and TRBJ2-1): ETGVTQSPTHLIKTRGQQVTLRCSSQSGHNTVSWYQQALGQGPQFIFQYYREEENGRGNFPPRFSGLQFPNYSSELNVNALELDDSALYLCASSSTAGGGPEVSYNEQFFGPGTRLTVL.

This chain uses TRBV20-1 with TRBJ2-5; 10 bases align to TRBD2. Trimming took 0 bases from V and 2 from J; bases not matched to a gene: 6. The CDR3 consists of 16 residues. Germline CDR1 reads DFQATT; CDR2 reads SNEGSKA (reference sequence). This CDR3 reads CSARDAQAGGQETQYF. In nucleotides, the CDR3 is TGCAGTGCTAGAGATGCTCAAGCGGGGGGGCAAGAGACCCAGTACTTC.

The chain combines TRBV2 with TRBJ2-7; D remains unclear. There are 12 residues in the CDR3. Trimming pared 6 bases from V and 3 bases from J, leaving 9 bases between. Germline V gene sequence: CDR1 SNHLY, CDR2 FYNNEI. CDR3 residues: CASSQDNYEQYF. The DNA for the CDR3 is TGTGCCAGCAGCCAAGACAACTACGAGCAGTACTTC.